This T cell receptor (beta chain) was documented in a study of blood T cell repertoires in COVID-19. Study summary: PBMCs, B-cell-depleted T cells, or T cells were the source of the cDNA or gDNA that made up the material.

The CDR3 is 14 amino acids. Germline CDR1 LGHNA, CDR2 YNFKEQ. With V trimmed by 1 base and J by 5 bases, 5 bases remained unmatched. Participant ages covered about 18 to 95 years across around 22 US areas. Allocation to cohorts depended on clinical history reported by the participants. Recovery among Cohort 3 donors was established by two negative PCRs, clearance, or symptom resolution. Sequenced by immunoSEQ multiplex PCR; TCRdb stores in-frame clones only, minus some. The sample records 200,000 to 250,000 clones, 75% to 90% being singletons. The chain recombines TRBV4-2 with TRBJ2-7, with 7 bases lining up with TRBD2. This receptor was taken from a man aged 35 to 55 who had recovered from COVID-19. Source material: PBMCs or T cells enriched from blood (not recorded which). CDR3: CASSQAQAGDEQYF. DNA of the CDR3: TGTGCCAGCAGCCAAGCACAGGCGGGAGACGAGCAGTACTTC.